This T cell receptor beta chain was identified during a study of T cells in Graves' hyperthyroidism and ophthalmopathy. The study, taken as a whole, reports: Blood samples included most of the expanded thyroid clonotypes exceeding 0.001.

TCR beta CDR3 region amplification was performed from RNA transcripts. RT-PCR in the first round (using the HTBI primer set) targeted the TCR CDR3. TCRdb itself ran the multiplex PCR reads through MiXCR, one entry per CDR3 protein. The sample yields approximately 700,000 distinct CDR3 sequences, about 16% seen once. Graves' hyperthyroidism showing no ophthalmopathy progression within 18 months was considered stable. Criteria for exclusion of patients were uncontrolled infection, other autoimmune disease, pregnancy or lactation. As regards this clonotype: Its specificity is not known.

Germline values: CDR1 SGHRS, CDR2 YFSETQ. The V and J ends lost 4 bases and 1 base, in that order; junction bases with no gene match: 16. CDR3 length equals 18 residues. The clonotype originates from a man aged 18 to 29 with Graves' hyperthyroidism. Material for sequencing was blood. The chain links TRBV5-1 to TRBJ1-1; 7 bases match TRBD1. CDR3 residues: CASSPLRDSGGRNTEAFF. In DNA, the CDR3 is TGCGCCAGCAGCCCACTCCGGGACAGTGGGGGAAGGAACACTGAAGCTTTCTTT.